The entry below gives a single T cell receptor beta chain sequence along with its context. What it binds is unknown. A far larger clone is one base from this, pointing to a likely read error. The gene symbols are mouse symbols. The observed sequence ends 1 residue before the CDR3 terminus, with the missing tail filled in from the germline J gene. Time point given: mouse harvest day 14 after allogeneic transplant. The graft held 10^6 splenic CD5+ T cells and 10^7 T-cell-depleted bone marrow cells. Tissues came from B6→BALB/c major-mismatch GVHD mice at day 7 or 14. Germline loops: CDR1 NSQYPW, CDR2 LRSPGD (reference sequence). This CDR3 spans 15 amino acids. The data originate from a study of tissue T cells after allogeneic stem cell transplantation. Findings and limits, study-wide: Shared clones across patients were few; motif clustering revealed tissue-specific shared signatures.

The assay was immunoSEQ multiplex PCR, and TCRdb's table has in-frame clones only and misses some. The sample yields about 4,900 clones, roughly 45% seen once. Sequencing was done on a sample of gut tissue. This sequence originates from a female BALB/c mouse given C57BL/6 T cells with graft-versus-host disease after an allogeneic hematopoietic cell transplant. V and J are TRBV1 and TRBJ2-1; D is perhaps TRBD2 (8 bases). Partial CDR3 DNA: TGCCCCTGCAGTGCAGCAGGGGGGGCCTATGCTGAGCAGTTC. This translates into CPCSAAGGAYAEQF. The full CDR3 protein reads CPCSAAGGAYAEQFF. Using reference TRBV1 and TRBJ2-1 for the parts outside the CDR3, the full variable domain is VTLLEQNPRWRLVPRGQAVNLRCILKNSQYPWMSWYQQDLQKQLQWLFTLRSPGDKEVKSLPGADYLATRVTDTELRLQVANMSQGRTLYCPCSAAGGAYAEQFFGPGTRLTVL.